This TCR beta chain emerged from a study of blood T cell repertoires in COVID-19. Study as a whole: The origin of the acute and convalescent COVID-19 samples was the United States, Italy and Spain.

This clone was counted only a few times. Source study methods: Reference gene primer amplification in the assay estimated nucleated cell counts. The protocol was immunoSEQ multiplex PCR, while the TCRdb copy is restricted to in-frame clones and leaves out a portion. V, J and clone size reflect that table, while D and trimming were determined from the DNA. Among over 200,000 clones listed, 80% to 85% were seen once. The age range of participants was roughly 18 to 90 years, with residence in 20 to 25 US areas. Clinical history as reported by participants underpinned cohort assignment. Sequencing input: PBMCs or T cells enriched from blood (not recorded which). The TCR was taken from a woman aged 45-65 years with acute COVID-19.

CDR3 nucleotides: TGTGCCAGCAGGGGAGGCGGACACAGCGGGGATCAGCCCCAGCATTTT. It encodes CASRGGGHSGDQPQHF. This sequence joins TRBV28 and TRBJ1-5, with D possibly TRBD1 on 5 matching bases. Between the trimmed V and J ends, which lost 6 bases and 5 bases, there was a span of 20 bases. Germline V gene sequence: CDR1 MDHEN, CDR2 SYDVKM. This CDR3 comprises 16 residues.